This T cell receptor (beta chain) stems from a study of blood T cell repertoires in COVID-19. Study-wide background: The study drew acute and convalescent COVID-19 samples from the United States, Italy and Spain.

TCRdb's copy holds only in-frame clones and misses some; the assay was immunoSEQ multiplex PCR. The sample comprises around 4,800 clones, approximately 76% of which are singletons, and 30% to 40% rests with the top ten. This clone was seen a handful of times. The junction and the germline gene differ at one end; a read error may be behind it. Germline loops: CDR1 SGHTA, CDR2 FQGTGA. CDR3 length: 16 amino acids. The sequencing input was peripheral blood. The chain carries TRBV7-3 and TRBJ1-6, with D possibly matching TRBD1 (6 bases). This clonotype was obtained from a human donor in a cohort sampled during active COVID-19. The CDR3 region has the DNA TGTGCCAGCAGCTTGGCTTCCCCGGGACATAACTCACCCCTCCACTTT. Amino acids: CASSLASPGHNSPLHF.